This is a list of T cell receptor beta chains from one sample in a study of T cell changes during pregnancy in multiple sclerosis. Sequencing was performed with immunoSEQ multiplex PCR; in TCRdb, only in-frame clones are kept and a portion is missing. The table lists around 57,000 clones, almost 95% of them singletons, with roughly 0.23% in the top ten. The specimen comprised CD4+ T cells from peripheral blood mononuclear cells, sampled in the third trimester of pregnancy. The source of these receptors is a female donor with multiple sclerosis, enrolled in a pregnancy study. The CDR3 runs from the conserved cysteine through the conserved F or W. D genes are given only for firm matches. Rows give clone size only sometimes, using once, few, many, or a class for an expanded clone.

v_gene	abundance	d_gene	j_gene	CDR3aa	CDR3nt
TRBV7-9	.	.	TRBJ1-3	CASSLSGSGNTIYF	TGTGCCAGCAGCTTATCAGGCTCTGGAAACACCATATATTTT
TRBV5-4	.	.	TRBJ2-2	CASSLEGVRTGELFF	TGTGCCAGCAGCTTGGAAGGGGTGAGGACCGGGGAGCTGTTTTTT
TRBV6-4	.	.	TRBJ2-1	CASSELGAGDTYNEQFF	TGTGCCAGCTCCGAACTAGGGGCGGGGGACACCTACAATGAGCAGTTCTTC
TRBV4-2	.	TRBD1	TRBJ2-7	CASSQGGLGQGSYEQYF	TGTGCCAGCAGCCAAGGAGGCCTTGGACAGGGGTCCTACGAGCAGTACTTC
TRBV28	.	.	TRBJ1-1	CASSFPDRDNTEAFF	TGTGCCAGCAGTTTTCCTGACAGAGATAACACTGAAGCTTTCTTT
TRBV30	.	.	TRBJ1-2	CAITGFEGYTF	TGTGCCATTACAGGGTTTGAGGGCTACACCTTC
TRBV30	once	TRBD1	TRBJ1-4	CAWGDSWTGGNEKLFF	TGTGCCTGGGGTGACAGTTGGACAGGGGGTAATGAAAAACTGTTTTTT
TRBV7-2	few	.	TRBJ1-1	CASSSMAQNTEAFF	TGTGCCAGCAGCTCCATGGCACAGAACACTGAAGCTTTCTTT
TRBV6-1	.	TRBD1	TRBJ2-5	CASSNGQVGETQYF	TGTGCCAGCAGTAACGGACAGGTCGGGGAGACCCAGTACTTC
TRBV28	.	.	TRBJ2-1	CASSLLGDTSYEQFF	TGTGCCAGCAGTTTATTGGGGGACACGAGCTATGAGCAGTTCTTC
TRBV27	once	TRBD2	TRBJ2-7	CASSLSTSRAYEQYF	TGTGCCAGCAGTTTATCGACTAGCCGAGCCTACGAGCAGTACTTC
TRBV27	.	TRBD2	TRBJ2-7	CASSLIPSGSYEQYF	TGTGCCAGCAGTTTAATCCCTAGCGGGAGCTACGAGCAGTACTTC
TRBV9	.	TRBD1	TRBJ2-1	CASSVRGDRANEQFF	TGTGCCAGCAGCGTCCGAGGTGACAGGGCCAATGAGCAGTTCTTC
TRBV18	.	.	TRBJ2-2	CASSSLTPRQDTGELFF	TGTGCCAGCTCATCCTTGACACCCCGACAGGACACCGGGGAGCTGTTTTTT
TRBV6-1	.	.	TRBJ1-1	CASNRAGQNTEAFF	TGTGCCAGCAATCGAGCGGGGCAGAACACTGAAGCTTTCTTT
TRBV7-9	.	TRBD2	TRBJ2-7	CASSPWTSEDEQYF	TGTGCCAGCAGCCCCTGGACTAGCGAAGACGAGCAGTACTTC
TRBV25-1	.	TRBD1	TRBJ1-1	CASSPTGVRTEAFF	TGTGCCAGCAGCCCGACAGGGGTAAGGACTGAAGCTTTCTTT
TRBV4-1	.	.	TRBJ2-2	CASSQGGYTGELFF	TGCGCCAGCAGCCAAGGCGGGTACACCGGGGAGCTGTTTTTT
TRBV6-1	.	.	TRBJ2-1	CASSNNWGVTNEQFF	TGTGCCAGCAGTAATAACTGGGGGGTGACGAATGAGCAGTTCTTC
TRBV2	.	.	TRBJ1-3	CASSVSGNTIYF	TGTGCCAGCAGTGTCTCGGGAAACACCATATATTTT
TRBV5-1	.	TRBD2	TRBJ2-7	CASSLTAGALYEQYF	TGCGCCAGCAGCTTGACAGCGGGGGCTCTCTACGAGCAGTACTTC
TRBV5-1	.	TRBD1	TRBJ2-2	CASSLRQGDTGELFF	TGCGCCAGCAGCTTGAGACAGGGTGACACCGGGGAGCTGTTTTTT
TRBV7-2	.	.	TRBJ2-1	CASSFLPDNEQFF	TGTGCCAGCAGCTTCCTACCTGACAATGAGCAGTTCTTC
TRBV28	.	TRBD1	TRBJ1-2	CASSAQPRGTGLGYTF	TGTGCCAGCAGTGCTCAACCCCGTGGGACAGGGTTGGGCTACACCTTC
TRBV19	.	.	TRBJ1-2	CASSIGWTENYGYTF	TGTGCCAGTAGTATAGGATGGACAGAAAACTATGGCTACACCTTC
TRBV27	.	TRBD1	TRBJ2-1	CASSFTGGWNNEQFF	TGTGCCAGCAGTTTTACAGGGGGGTGGAACAATGAGCAGTTCTTC
TRBV5-1	.	TRBD1	TRBJ1-2	CASSLEGQDYGYTF	TGCGCCAGCAGCTTGGAAGGACAGGACTATGGCTACACCTTC
TRBV19	.	TRBD1	TRBJ2-2	CASSIPGQGPGELFF	TGTGCCAGTAGTATTCCGGGACAGGGTCCCGGGGAGCTGTTTTTT
TRBV5-4	once	.	TRBJ1-2	CASSFIQGNYGYTF	TGTGCCAGCAGCTTTATACAGGGTAACTATGGCTACACCTTC
TRBV19	.	.	TRBJ2-3	CASSDYSPPTDTQYF	TGTGCCAGTAGTGACTATAGCCCACCAACAGATACGCAGTATTTT
TRBV5-1	.	.	TRBJ2-1	CASSGGKVSNEQFF	TGCGCCAGCAGCGGGGGGAAGGTCAGTAATGAGCAGTTCTTC
TRBV7-6	.	.	TRBJ2-7	CASSAQQGQGSGPSYEQYF	TGTGCCAGCAGCGCTCAACAGGGCCAGGGTTCGGGCCCCTCCTACGAGCAGTACTTC
TRBV30	.	TRBD1	TRBJ1-2	CAWEGTGNGYTF	TGTGCCTGGGAGGGGACAGGGAACGGCTACACCTTC
TRBV7-8	.	.	TRBJ2-2	CASSLTTVPGELFF	TGTGCCAGCAGCTTAACCACAGTCCCCGGGGAGCTGTTTTTT
TRBV19	.	TRBD1	TRBJ1-4	CASSSPGQTNEKLFF	TGTGCCAGTAGTTCCCCGGGACAGACTAATGAAAAACTGTTTTTT
TRBV28	.	.	TRBJ1-5	CASSSEWTYSNQPQHF	TGTGCCAGCAGTAGTGAGTGGACTTATAGCAATCAGCCCCAGCATTTT
TRBV19	.	.	TRBJ2-7	CASSSQGTHEQYF	TGTGCCAGTAGTAGTCAGGGGACACACGAGCAGTACTTC
TRBV6-1	.	.	TRBJ1-2	CASLRANYGYTF	TGTGCCAGCTTGAGGGCCAACTATGGCTACACCTTC
TRBV2	.	TRBD1	TRBJ1-1	CASSGAGTVRSAFF	TGTGCCAGCAGCGGTGCTGGGACAGTTCGATCGGCTTTCTTT
TRBV29-1	.	TRBD1	TRBJ2-3	CSVGQGLGTDTQYF	TGCAGCGTGGGACAGGGGCTTGGGACAGATACGCAGTATTTT
TRBV27	.	TRBD1	TRBJ1-6	CASSLDRGLGNSPLHF	TGTGCCAGCAGTTTGGACAGGGGGCTAGGGAATTCACCCCTCCACTTT